A selection of T cell receptor beta chains follows, all from one sample in a study of T cell repertoires in cytomegalovirus infection. TCRdb itself ran the reads through MiXCR, one entry per CDR3 protein. The data show some 280,000 distinct CDR3 sequences, around 15% seen once. The sequencing input was PBMCs. The receptor source for this set is a human donor in good health (CMV status not recorded). Some clones in this sample may be carry-over from other donors' samples. CDR3s include the opening cysteine and the closing phenylalanine or tryptophan. Fields, in order: V gene, D gene, clone size, J gene, CDR3 DNA, CDR3 protein. A D gene is named only where the DNA matches it firmly. Not every row has a clone size; where given, it reads once, few, many or a size class.

v_gene: TRBV20-1
d_gene: -
abundance: once
j_gene: TRBJ2-2
CDR3nt: TGCAGTGCTATTGACTCCGGGAGTCGGACCGGGGAGCTGTTTTTT
CDR3aa: CSAIDSGSRTGELFF

v_gene: TRBV2
d_gene: -
abundance: -
j_gene: TRBJ1-1
CDR3nt: TGTGCCAGCAGCGCCCTGGGAGTAGGGGGGCTGGCTGAAGCTTTCTTT
CDR3aa: CASSALGVGGLAEAFF

v_gene: TRBV6-6
d_gene: -
abundance: -
j_gene: TRBJ1-4
CDR3nt: TGTGCCAGCAGTCCCGGGGTCGCCGGTGAAAAACTGTTTTTT
CDR3aa: CASSPGVAGEKLFF

v_gene: TRBV2
d_gene: -
abundance: few
j_gene: TRBJ2-5
CDR3nt: TGTGCCAGCAGCATTGTGTCCGCGGGACGTTGGGCCCAGTACTTC
CDR3aa: CASSIVSAGRWAQYF

v_gene: TRBV4-3
d_gene: -
abundance: -
j_gene: TRBJ1-2
CDR3nt: TGCGCCAGCAGCCAAGATTGGGCCGAGGGGGATGGCTACACCTTC
CDR3aa: CASSQDWAEGDGYTF

v_gene: TRBV4-2
d_gene: -
abundance: many
j_gene: TRBJ1-4
CDR3nt: TGTGCCAGCAGCCAAGAGGGTCCAGGAACTAATGAAAAACTGTTTTTT
CDR3aa: CASSQEGPGTNEKLFF

v_gene: TRBV20-1
d_gene: TRBD1
abundance: -
j_gene: TRBJ1-1
CDR3nt: TGCAGTGCTGAACAGGGGGTTTTTGACACTGAAGCTTTCTTT
CDR3aa: CSAEQGVFDTEAFF

v_gene: TRBV14
d_gene: TRBD2
abundance: -
j_gene: TRBJ2-7
CDR3nt: TGTGCCAGCAGCCAAGATACAGTCGGGATGCTAGCGGGACGGGAGCAGTACTTC
CDR3aa: CASSQDTVGMLAGREQYF

v_gene: TRBV20-1
d_gene: -
abundance: many
j_gene: TRBJ2-2
CDR3nt: TGCAGTGCAGACACCGGACTCGCCGCGAACACCGGGGAGCTGTTTTTT
CDR3aa: CSADTGLAANTGELFF

v_gene: TRBV7-4
d_gene: -
abundance: many
j_gene: TRBJ2-3
CDR3nt: TGTGCCAGCAGCTTAGCGGGCCCTCTGGATACGCAGTATTTT
CDR3aa: CASSLAGPLDTQYF

v_gene: TRBV11-3
d_gene: -
abundance: few
j_gene: TRBJ2-2
CDR3nt: TGTGCCAGCAGCCGTGGCCCCGCGGGCGCCGGGGCCACCGGGGAGCTGTTTTTT
CDR3aa: CASSRGPAGAGATGELFF

v_gene: TRBV18
d_gene: -
abundance: -
j_gene: TRBJ2-7
CDR3nt: TGTGCCAGCTCACCAACAGGAGTGGTCTACGAGCAGTACTTC
CDR3aa: CASSPTGVVYEQYF

v_gene: TRBV29-1
d_gene: -
abundance: -
j_gene: TRBJ1-2
CDR3nt: TGCAGCGTAAGAGAGGGAGCGCGATATGGCTACACCTTC
CDR3aa: CSVREGARYGYTF

v_gene: TRBV7-2
d_gene: -
abundance: many
j_gene: TRBJ1-6
CDR3nt: TGTGCCAGCAGCTTACAGAGCTCCTATAATTCACCCCTCCACTTT
CDR3aa: CASSLQSSYNSPLHF

v_gene: TRBV29-1
d_gene: -
abundance: -
j_gene: TRBJ2-5
CDR3nt: TGCAGCGTTGATCTGGCTTCACAAGAGACCCAGTACTTC
CDR3aa: CSVDLASQETQYF

v_gene: TRBV5-1
d_gene: -
abundance: few
j_gene: TRBJ1-1
CDR3nt: TGCGCCAGCAGCTCGCTTCTAATGAACACTGAAGCTTTCTTT
CDR3aa: CASSSLLMNTEAFF

v_gene: TRBV10-3
d_gene: -
abundance: -
j_gene: TRBJ2-2
CDR3nt: TGTGCCATCAGTGAAGGAGCCGGGGAGCTGTTTTTT
CDR3aa: CAISEGAGELFF

v_gene: TRBV12-3/TRBV12-4
d_gene: TRBD2
abundance: few
j_gene: TRBJ2-1
CDR3nt: TGTGCCAGCAGCAATCTAGCGGACAATGAGCAGTTCTTC
CDR3aa: CASSNLADNEQFF

v_gene: TRBV20-1
d_gene: -
abundance: -
j_gene: TRBJ2-5
CDR3nt: TGCAGTGCTAGAGATCGATGGATATCCCCTGACGTAGAGACCCAGTACTTC
CDR3aa: CSARDRWISPDVETQYF

v_gene: TRBV6-5
d_gene: -
abundance: many
j_gene: TRBJ2-3
CDR3nt: TGTGCCAGCAGTAGAGATGGAGATACGCAGTATTTT
CDR3aa: CASSRDGDTQYF

v_gene: TRBV10-2
d_gene: -
abundance: few
j_gene: TRBJ1-1
CDR3nt: TGCGCCAGCACCGAGAACCCCCTGTCGACTTTCTTT
CDR3aa: CASTENPLSTFF

v_gene: TRBV5-1
d_gene: -
abundance: -
j_gene: TRBJ2-5
CDR3nt: TGCGCCAGCAACTCTGGGCGGGACCCGCCCGGGACCCAGTACTTC
CDR3aa: CASNSGRDPPGTQYF